A single T cell receptor beta chain is shown here with its context. The CDR3 totals 15 residues. Germline V gene lookup returns CDR1 SGHNT and CDR2 YYREEE (reference sequence). Trimming removed 5 bases from V and 2 bases from J; junction bases left unmatched: 10. The sample is drawn from a study of sequential checkpoint blockade in melanoma. For the study at large: Patients were randomized 1:1 to nivolumab-then-ipilimumab or ipilimumab-then-nivolumab first-line. Both treatment sequences were followed by maintenance nivolumab.

Only in-frame clones appear in the TCRdb table, and some are missing; sequencing was by immunoSEQ multiplex PCR. The sample records over 15,000 clones, 80% being singletons. Treatment specified: randomized to nivolumab then ipilimumab (arm A) or the reverse (arm B). Live CD3+CD8+ CD19− CD56− cells were sorted from PBMCs. The origin of this receptor is a human donor with melanoma. The material sequenced was CD8+ T cells sorted from blood (inferred from file names), taken from a patient given nivolumab and ipilimumab in sequence. This sequence joins TRBV5-4 and TRBJ2-7; the match to TRBD1 covers 7 bases. DNA of the CDR3: TGTGCCAGCAGTCCAAACCCGGGACAGCCCTACGAGCAGTACTTC. Translating it yields CASSPNPGQPYEQYF.